This TCR beta chain is from a study of PD-1 blockade in classical Hodgkin lymphoma. The wider study: Every 2 weeks, patients had 3 mg/kg nivolumab intravenously.

Repertoires were generated with immunoSEQ multiplex PCR, while TCRdb's copy carries only in-frame clones and drops some. This sample has more than 40,000 clones, with around 69% found just once. V lost 0 bases to trimming and J lost 2 bases, with 11 bases between them. This CDR3 comprises 15 residues. CDR1 and CDR2 from the germline V gene are SGHVS and FNYEAQ. Whole-study findings and limits: Why the repertoires differ is still unclear, perhaps disease activity or prior therapy.

A word on this clone: Its antigen is not known.

Regarding time point: cycle 4 day 1 (C4D1), after five to seven weeks of nivolumab. In every patient, relapse followed autologous stem cell transplantation, while exposure to brentuximab vedotin differed. This chain connects TRBV7-6 to TRBJ2-7; D may be TRBD1 (6 bases). The sequencing here drew on peripheral blood mononuclear cells (PBMCs), taken before the fourth cycle of nivolumab. This TCR was sampled from a human donor with classical Hodgkin lymphoma. The CDR3 DNA reads as TGTGCCAGCAGCTTAGCGACAGGCACCACCTACGAGCAGTACTTC. Residues: CASSLATGTTYEQYF.